The TCR beta chain under discussion was sequenced for a study of blood T cell repertoires in COVID-19 (dated by TCRdb to 2018 to 2021). Regarding the complete study: Collaborator samples came from the United States, Italy and Spain and covered acute and convalescent phases of COVID-19. Sample metadata almost always included a de-identified subject ID, COVID-19 status, age in years and sex. The repertoires were released in a freely available public database intended as a resource for research on the immune response to SARS-CoV-2. The prospective study material was composed of cDNA or gDNA derived from T cells, B-cell-depleted T cells, or PBMCs. Deeply sampled blood TCRbeta repertoires from subjects exposed to, actively infected with, or recovered from COVID-19 were included in the dataset. Samples came from the ongoing ImmuneRACE study (first 160 participants) plus 1,254 subjects from 6 global collaborators. Where HLA class I and class II types were available, the types were taken from metadata supplied by the sample provider, not from assay-based typing. Points the paper makes about the study in general: The amount of clinical and demographic metadata varied by source and participant and was provided uncurated.

The collaborating institutions used their own protocols to collect whole blood in K2EDTA tubes. For TCRbeta analysis, collaborators shipped samples in one of three forms: frozen whole blood, isolated PBMCs, or DNA extracted from either of those sample types. There are 16 amino acids in the CDR3, from cysteine to phenylalanine inclusive. Of the read, only the CDR3 DNA is kept; its 48 bases are in frame from base 1. From a lookup of the germline V gene, CDR1 and CDR2 are LGHNA and YNFKEQ. V is trimmed back by 3 bases and J by 9 bases, and the junction contains 11 bases that no gene match accounts for. TCRbeta CDR3 regions were amplified from genomic DNA using the immunoSEQ Assay, a bias-controlled multiplex PCR. Turning to the authors' computational methods: Nucleated cell counts per sample were estimated from amplification of reference gene primers within the assay. To quantify the absolute abundance of each unique TCRbeta CDR3 rearrangement, sequence reads were collapsed and filtered. For each sample, productive Simpson clonality was calculated as the square root of Simpson's diversity index over productive rearrangements. Not all clones reach the TCRdb copy of this immuneACCESS table, which keeps in-frame sequences only. Checked studies attribute under half of the gap to unresolved V genes and leave the rest unexplained. From that table come the V and J calls and clone size; the DNA was used to work out D and trimming. This sample lists 160,000 or so clones; 81% were detected once. The ten largest clones represent approximately 11% of the sample.

This clone was recorded a few times. This receptor's antigen is unknown. No base quality values were provided; no much bigger clone lies one nucleotide off. Source material: peripheral blood. The V and J segments used are TRBV4-2 and TRBJ2-1, with 10 bases in between that match TRBD2. The TCR was taken from a man aged 60-69 years with active or convalescent COVID-19. In nucleotides, the sequence is TGTGCCAGCAGCCAGACGTCTAGCGGGAGTTATGGTGAGCAGTTCTTC. Its protein reads: CASSQTSSGSYGEQFF.